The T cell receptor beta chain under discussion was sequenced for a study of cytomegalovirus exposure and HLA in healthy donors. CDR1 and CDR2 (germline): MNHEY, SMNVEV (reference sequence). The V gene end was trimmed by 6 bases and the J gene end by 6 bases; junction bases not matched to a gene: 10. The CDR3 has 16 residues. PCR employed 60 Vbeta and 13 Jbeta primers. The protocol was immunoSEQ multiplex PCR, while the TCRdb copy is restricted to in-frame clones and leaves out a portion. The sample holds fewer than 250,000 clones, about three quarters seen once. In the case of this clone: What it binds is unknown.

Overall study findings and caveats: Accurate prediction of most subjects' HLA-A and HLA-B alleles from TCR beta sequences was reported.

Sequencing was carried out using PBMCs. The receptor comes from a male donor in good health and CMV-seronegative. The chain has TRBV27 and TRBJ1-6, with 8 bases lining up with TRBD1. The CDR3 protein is CASRAHRGSSNSPLHF. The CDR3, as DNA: TGTGCCAGCAGAGCCCACAGGGGGTCCAGTAATTCACCCCTCCACTTT.